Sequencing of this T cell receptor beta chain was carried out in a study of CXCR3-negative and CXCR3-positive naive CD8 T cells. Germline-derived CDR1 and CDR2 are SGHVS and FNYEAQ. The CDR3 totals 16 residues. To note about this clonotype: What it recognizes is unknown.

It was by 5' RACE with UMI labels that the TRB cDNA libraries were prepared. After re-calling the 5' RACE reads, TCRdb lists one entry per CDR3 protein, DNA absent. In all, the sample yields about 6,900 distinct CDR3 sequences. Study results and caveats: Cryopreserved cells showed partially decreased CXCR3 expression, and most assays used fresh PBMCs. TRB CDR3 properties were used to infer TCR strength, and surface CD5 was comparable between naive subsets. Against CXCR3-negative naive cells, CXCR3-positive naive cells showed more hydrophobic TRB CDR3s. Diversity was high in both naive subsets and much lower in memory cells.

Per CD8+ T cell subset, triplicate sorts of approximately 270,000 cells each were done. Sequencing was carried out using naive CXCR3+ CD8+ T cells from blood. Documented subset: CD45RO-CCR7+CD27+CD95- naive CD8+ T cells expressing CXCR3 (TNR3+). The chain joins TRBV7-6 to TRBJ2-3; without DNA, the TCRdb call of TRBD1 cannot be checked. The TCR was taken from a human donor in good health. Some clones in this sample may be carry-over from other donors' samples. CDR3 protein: CASSSSGGLATDTQYF.